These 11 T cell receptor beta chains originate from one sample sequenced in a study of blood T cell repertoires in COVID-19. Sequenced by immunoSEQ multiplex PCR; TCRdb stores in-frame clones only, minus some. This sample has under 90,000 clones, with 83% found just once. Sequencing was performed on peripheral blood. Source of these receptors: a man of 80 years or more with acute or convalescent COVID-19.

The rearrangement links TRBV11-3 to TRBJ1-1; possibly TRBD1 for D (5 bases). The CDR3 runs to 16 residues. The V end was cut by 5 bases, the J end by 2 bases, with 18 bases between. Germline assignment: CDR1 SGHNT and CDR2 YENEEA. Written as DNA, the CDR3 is TGTGCCAGCAGCCCCGGAACCGGGACTCAAAACACTGAAGCTTTCTTT. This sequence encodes CASSPGTGTQNTEAFF.

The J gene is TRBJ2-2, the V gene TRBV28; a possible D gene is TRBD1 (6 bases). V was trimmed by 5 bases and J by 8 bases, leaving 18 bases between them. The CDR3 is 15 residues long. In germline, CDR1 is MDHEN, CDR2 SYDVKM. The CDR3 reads CASSLRGGLAGELFF. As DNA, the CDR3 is TGTGCCAGCAGTCTCAGGGGCGGCCTGGCAGGGGAGCTGTTTTTT.

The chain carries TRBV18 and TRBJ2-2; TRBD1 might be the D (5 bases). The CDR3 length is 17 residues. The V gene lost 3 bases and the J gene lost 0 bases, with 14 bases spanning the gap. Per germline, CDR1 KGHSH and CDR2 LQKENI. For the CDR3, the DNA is TGTGCCAGCTCACCCTGGCCGACAGCGTCGAACACCGGGGAGCTGTTTTTT. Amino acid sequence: CASSPWPTASNTGELFF.

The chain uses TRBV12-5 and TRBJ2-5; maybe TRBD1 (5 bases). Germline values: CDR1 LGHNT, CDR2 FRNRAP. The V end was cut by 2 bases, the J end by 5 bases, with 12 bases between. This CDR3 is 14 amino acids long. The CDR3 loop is CASGLSGFGETQYF. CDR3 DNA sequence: TGTGCTAGTGGTTTGTCAGGGTTCGGGGAGACCCAGTACTTC. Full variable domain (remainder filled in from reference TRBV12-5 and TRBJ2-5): DARVTQTPRHKVTEMGQEVTMRCQPILGHNTVFWYRQTMMQGLELLAYFRNRAPLDDSGMPKDRFSAEMPDATLATLKIQPSEPRDSAVYFCASGLSGFGETQYFGPGTRLLVL.

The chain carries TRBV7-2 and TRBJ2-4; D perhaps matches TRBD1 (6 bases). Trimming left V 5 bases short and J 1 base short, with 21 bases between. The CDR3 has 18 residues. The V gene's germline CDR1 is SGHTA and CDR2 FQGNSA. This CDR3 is CASSPYAYRVGAKNIQYF. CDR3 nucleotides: TGTGCCAGCAGCCCTTACGCTTACAGGGTGGGGGCCAAAAACATTCAGTACTTC.

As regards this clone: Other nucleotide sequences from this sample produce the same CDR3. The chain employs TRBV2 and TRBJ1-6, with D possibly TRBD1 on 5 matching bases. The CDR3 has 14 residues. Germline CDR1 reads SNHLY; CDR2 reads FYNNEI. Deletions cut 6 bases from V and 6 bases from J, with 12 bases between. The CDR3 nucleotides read TGTGCCAGCAGCCCCGGGACTGCTAATTCACCCCTCCACTTT. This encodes CASSPGTANSPLHF.

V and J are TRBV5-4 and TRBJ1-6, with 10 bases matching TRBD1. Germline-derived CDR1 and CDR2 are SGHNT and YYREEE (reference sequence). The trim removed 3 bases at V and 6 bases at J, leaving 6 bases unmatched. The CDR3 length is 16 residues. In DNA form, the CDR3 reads TGTGCCAGCAGCTCATACCGACAGGGGGCTAATTCACCCCTCCACTTT. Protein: CASSSYRQGANSPLHF.

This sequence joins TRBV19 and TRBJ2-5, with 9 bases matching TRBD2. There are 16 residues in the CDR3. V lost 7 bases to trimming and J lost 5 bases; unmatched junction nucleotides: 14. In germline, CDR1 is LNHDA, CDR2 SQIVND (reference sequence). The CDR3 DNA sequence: TGTGCCAGTATGGAAAACCCGGGACTAGCACAGGAGACCCAGTACTTC. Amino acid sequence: CASMENPGLAQETQYF.

CDR3 residues: CASSFYRGQAETQYF. CDR3 in DNA: TGTGCCAGCAGCTTTTACAGGGGGCAGGCAGAGACCCAGTACTTC. The chain couples TRBV11-2 to TRBJ2-5; 9 bases agree with TRBD1. Germline V gene data show CDR1 as SGHAT and CDR2 as FQNNGV. V was clipped by 3 bases and J by 4 bases; unmatched bases: 6. CDR3 length equals 15 residues. The variable domain in full, with the rest retrieved from reference TRBV11-2 and TRBJ2-5, is EAGVAQSPRYKIIEKRQSVAFWCNPISGHATLYWYQQILGQGPKLLIQFQNNGVVDDSQLPKDRFSAERLKGVDSTLKIQPAKLEDSAVYLCASSFYRGQAETQYFGPGTRLLVL.

The CDR3 loop is CASSLTGMNTGELFF. DNA for the CDR3: TGTGCCAGCAGCTTGACAGGGATGAACACCGGGGAGCTGTTTTTT. V is TRBV7-8 and J is TRBJ2-2; 7 positions agree with TRBD1. This CDR3 spans 15 amino acids. Germline loops: CDR1 SGHVS, CDR2 FQNEAQ. The J segment lost 1 base and the V segment lost 3 bases, leaving 2 bases of the junction unmatched.

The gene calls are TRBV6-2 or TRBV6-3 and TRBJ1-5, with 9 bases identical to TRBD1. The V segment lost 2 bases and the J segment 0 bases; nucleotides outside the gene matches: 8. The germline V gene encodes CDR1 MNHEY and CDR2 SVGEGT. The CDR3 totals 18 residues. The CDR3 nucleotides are TGTGCCAGCAGTTACAGACAGGGGGTCGTCTATAGCAATCAGCCCCAGCATTTT. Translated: CASSYRQGVVYSNQPQHF.